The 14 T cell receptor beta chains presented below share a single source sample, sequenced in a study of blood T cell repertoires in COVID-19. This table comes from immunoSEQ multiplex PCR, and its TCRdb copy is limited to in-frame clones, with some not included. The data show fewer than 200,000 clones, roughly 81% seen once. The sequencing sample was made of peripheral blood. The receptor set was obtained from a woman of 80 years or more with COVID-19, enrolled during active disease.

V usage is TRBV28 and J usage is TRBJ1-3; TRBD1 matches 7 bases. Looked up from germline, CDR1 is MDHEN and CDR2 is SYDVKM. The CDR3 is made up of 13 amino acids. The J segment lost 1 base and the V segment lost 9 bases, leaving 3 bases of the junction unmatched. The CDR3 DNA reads TGTGCCAGGACGACAGGGTCTGGAAACACCATATATTTT. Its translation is CARTTGSGNTIYF.

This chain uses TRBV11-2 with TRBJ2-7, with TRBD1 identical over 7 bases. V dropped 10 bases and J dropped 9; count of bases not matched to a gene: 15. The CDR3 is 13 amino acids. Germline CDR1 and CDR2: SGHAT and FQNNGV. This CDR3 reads CATGTVSSRAQYF. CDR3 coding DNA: TGTGCCACCGGGACAGTTAGTTCCCGGGCGCAGTACTTC.

The CDR3 here is CASSPDGTAPAEQYF. CDR3 DNA sequence: TGTGCCAGCTCACCGGACGGGACAGCTCCTGCCGAGCAGTACTTC. The chain uses TRBV18 and TRBJ2-7; TRBD1 matches 7 bases. CDR1 and CDR2 from the germline V gene are KGHSH and LQKENI. The CDR3 is made up of 15 amino acids. The V segment lost 3 bases and the J segment 6 bases; nucleotides outside the gene matches: 11. The entire variable domain, with the rest obtained from reference TRBV18 and TRBJ2-7, is as follows: NAGVMQNPRHLVRRRGQEARLRCSPMKGHSHVYWYRQLPEEGLKFMVYLQKENIIDESGMPKERFSAEFPKEGPSILRIQQVVRGDSAAYFCASSPDGTAPAEQYFGPGTRLTVT.

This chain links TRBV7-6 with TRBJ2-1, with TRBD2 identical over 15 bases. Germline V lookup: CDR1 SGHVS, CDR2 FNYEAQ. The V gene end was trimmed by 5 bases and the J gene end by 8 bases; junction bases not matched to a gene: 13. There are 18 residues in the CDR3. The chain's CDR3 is CASSPFGLAGGPWDEQFF. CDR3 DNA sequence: TGTGCCAGCAGCCCCTTCGGACTAGCGGGGGGGCCATGGGATGAGCAGTTCTTC.

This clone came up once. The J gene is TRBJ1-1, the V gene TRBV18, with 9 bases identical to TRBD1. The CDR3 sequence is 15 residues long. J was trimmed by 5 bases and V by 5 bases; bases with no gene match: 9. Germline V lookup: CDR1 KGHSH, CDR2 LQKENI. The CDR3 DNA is TGTGCCAGCTCAAAGGCGGGGACAGGGAGGACTGAAGCTTTCTTT. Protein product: CASSKAGTGRTEAFF.

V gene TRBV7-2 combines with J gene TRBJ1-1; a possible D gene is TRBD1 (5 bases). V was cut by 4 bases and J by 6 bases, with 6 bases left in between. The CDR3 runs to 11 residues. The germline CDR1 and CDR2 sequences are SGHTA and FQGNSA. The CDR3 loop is CASSSGPEAFF. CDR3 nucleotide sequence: TGTGCCAGCAGCTCAGGGCCTGAAGCTTTCTTT.

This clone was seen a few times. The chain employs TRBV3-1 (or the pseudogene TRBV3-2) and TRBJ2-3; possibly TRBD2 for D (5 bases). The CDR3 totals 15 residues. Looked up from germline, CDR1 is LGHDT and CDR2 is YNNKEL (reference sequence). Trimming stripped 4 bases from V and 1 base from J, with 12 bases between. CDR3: CASSLREWGTDTQYF. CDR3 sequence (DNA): TGTGCCAGCAGCCTACGGGAATGGGGCACAGATACGCAGTATTTT.

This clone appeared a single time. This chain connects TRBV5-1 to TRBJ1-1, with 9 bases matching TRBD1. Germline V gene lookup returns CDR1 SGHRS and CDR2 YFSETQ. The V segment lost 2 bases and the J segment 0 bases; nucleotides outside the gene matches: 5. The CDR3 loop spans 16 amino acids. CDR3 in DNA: TGCGCCAGCAGCTTCGCACAGGGGGCGGTGAACACTGAAGCTTTCTTT. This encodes CASSFAQGAVNTEAFF.

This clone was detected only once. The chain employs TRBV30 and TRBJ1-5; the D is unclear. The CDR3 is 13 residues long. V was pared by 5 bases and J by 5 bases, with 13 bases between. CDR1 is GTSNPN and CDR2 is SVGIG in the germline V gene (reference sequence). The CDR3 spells CAWGRGRDQPQHF. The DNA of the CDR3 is TGTGCCTGGGGGAGAGGTCGCGATCAGCCCCAGCATTTT.

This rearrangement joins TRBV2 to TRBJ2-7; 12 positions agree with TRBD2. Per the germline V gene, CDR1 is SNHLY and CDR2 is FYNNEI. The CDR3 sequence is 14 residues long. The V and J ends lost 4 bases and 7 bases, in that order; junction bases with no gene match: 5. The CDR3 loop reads CASSGLAGAQEQYF. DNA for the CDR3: TGTGCCAGCAGTGGACTAGCGGGGGCTCAGGAGCAGTACTTC.

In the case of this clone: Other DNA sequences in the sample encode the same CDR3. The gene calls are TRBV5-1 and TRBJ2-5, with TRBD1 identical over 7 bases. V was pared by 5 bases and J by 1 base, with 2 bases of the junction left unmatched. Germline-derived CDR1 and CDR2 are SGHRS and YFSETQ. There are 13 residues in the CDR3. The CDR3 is CASSWDSQETQYF. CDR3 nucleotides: TGCGCCAGCAGTTGGGACAGCCAAGAGACCCAGTACTTC.

In nucleotides, the CDR3 is TGTGCCAGCAGCTTACTAAGGGACAGCCAAACGCAGTATTTT. Its protein product is CASSLLRDSQTQYF. V is TRBV7-2 and J is TRBJ2-3, with 7 bases that match TRBD1. The CDR3 spans 14 residues. J was trimmed by 9 bases and V by 2 bases; bases with no gene match: 8. CDR1 and CDR2 (germline): SGHTA, FQGNSA. The full variable domain, in which reference TRBV7-2 and TRBJ2-3 provide the parts outside the CDR3, is GAGVSQSPSNKVTEKGKDVELRCDPISGHTALYWYRQSLGQGLEFLIYFQGNSAPDKSGLPSDRFSAERTGGSVSTLTIQRTQQEDSAVYLCASSLLRDSQTQYFGPGTRLTVL.

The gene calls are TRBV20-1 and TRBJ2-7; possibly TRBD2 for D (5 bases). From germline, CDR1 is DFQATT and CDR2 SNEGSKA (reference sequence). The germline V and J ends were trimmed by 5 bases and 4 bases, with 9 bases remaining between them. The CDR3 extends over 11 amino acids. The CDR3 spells CSALRTYEQYF. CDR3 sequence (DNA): TGCAGTGCTCTCCGGACTTACGAGCAGTACTTC.

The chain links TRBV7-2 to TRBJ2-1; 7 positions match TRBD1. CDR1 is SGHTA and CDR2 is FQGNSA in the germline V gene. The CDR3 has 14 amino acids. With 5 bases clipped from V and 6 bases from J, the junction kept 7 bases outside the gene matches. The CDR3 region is CASSIETGSNEQFF. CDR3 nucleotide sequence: TGTGCCAGCAGCATCGAGACAGGGAGCAATGAGCAGTTCTTC. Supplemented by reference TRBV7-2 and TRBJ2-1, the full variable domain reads GAGVSQSPSNKVTEKGKDVELRCDPISGHTALYWYRQSLGQGLEFLIYFQGNSAPDKSGLPSDRFSAERTGGSVSTLTIQRTQQEDSAVYLCASSIETGSNEQFFGPGTRLTVL.